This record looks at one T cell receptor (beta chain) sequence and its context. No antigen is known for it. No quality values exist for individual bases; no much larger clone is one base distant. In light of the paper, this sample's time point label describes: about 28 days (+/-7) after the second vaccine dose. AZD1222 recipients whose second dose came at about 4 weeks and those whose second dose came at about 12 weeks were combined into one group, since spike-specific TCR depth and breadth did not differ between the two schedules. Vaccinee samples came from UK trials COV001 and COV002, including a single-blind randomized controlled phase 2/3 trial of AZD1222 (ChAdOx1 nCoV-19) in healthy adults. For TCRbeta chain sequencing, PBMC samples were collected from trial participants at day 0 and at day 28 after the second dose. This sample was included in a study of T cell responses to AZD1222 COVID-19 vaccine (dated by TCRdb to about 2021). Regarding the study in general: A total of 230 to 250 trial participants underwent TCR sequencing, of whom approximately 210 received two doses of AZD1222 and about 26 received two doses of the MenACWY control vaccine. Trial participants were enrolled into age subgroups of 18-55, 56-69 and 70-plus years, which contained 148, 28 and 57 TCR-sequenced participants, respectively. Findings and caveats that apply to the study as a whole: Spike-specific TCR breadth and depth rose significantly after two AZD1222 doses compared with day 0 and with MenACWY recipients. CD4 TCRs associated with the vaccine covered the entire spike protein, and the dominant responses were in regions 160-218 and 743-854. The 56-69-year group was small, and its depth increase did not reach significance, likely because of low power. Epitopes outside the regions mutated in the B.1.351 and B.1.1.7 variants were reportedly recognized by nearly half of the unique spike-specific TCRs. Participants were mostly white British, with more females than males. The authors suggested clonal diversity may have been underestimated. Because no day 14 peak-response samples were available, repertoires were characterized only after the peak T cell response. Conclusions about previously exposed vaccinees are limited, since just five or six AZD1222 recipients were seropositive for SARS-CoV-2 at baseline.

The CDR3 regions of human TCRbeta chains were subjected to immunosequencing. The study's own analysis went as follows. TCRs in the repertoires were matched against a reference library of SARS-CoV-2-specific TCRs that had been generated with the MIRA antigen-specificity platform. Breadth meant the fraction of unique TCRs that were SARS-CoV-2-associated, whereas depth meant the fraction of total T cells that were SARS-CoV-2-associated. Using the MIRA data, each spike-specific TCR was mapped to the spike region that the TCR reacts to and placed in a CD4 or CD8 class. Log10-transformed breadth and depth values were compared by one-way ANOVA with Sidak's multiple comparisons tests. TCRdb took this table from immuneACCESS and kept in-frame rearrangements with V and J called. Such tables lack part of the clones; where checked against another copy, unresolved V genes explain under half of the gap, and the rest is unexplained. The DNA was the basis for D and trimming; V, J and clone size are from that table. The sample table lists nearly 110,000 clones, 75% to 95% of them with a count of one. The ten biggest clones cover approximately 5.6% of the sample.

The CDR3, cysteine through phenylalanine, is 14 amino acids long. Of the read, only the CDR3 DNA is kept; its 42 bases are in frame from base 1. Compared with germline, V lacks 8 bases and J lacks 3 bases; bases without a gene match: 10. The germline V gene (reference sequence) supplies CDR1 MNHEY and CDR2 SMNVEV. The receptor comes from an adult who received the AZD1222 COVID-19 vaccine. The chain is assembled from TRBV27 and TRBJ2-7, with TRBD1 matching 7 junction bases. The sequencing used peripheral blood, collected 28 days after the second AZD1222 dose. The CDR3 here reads CASGPRAGGYEQYF. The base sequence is TGTGCCAGCGGTCCCAGGGCAGGGGGCTACGAGCAGTACTTC.